This T cell receptor beta chain is from a study of patients with pleural tuberculosis. TCRdb called the reads again in MiXCR, with one record for every CDR3 protein. Altogether 25,000 to 30,000 distinct CDR3 sequences are present, 15% to 20% being singletons, with the ten largest covering roughly 3.6%. This clonotype was counted ten times or more. After removal of 7 bases from V and 1 base from J, the junction contained 3 bases not matched to a gene. The CDR3 is made up of 12 amino acids. The germline V gene encodes CDR1 SQVTM and CDR2 ANQGSEA. This clonotype was obtained from a human donor with pleural tuberculosis. The sequencing input was peripheral blood. The chain is built from TRBV29-1 and TRBJ1-1; 7 bases agree with TRBD1. Here the CDR3 DNA reads TGCAGCGGGAGACAGGGGAACACTGAAGCTTTCTTT. Amino acids: CSGRQGNTEAFF. Filled out from reference TRBV29-1 and TRBJ1-1, the complete variable domain reads SAVISQKPSRDICQRGTSLTIQCQVDSQVTMMFWYRQQPGQSLTLIATANQGSEATYESGFVIDKFPISRPNLTFSTLTVSNMSPEDSSIYLCSGRQGNTEAFFGQGTRLTVV.